The clone carrying this T cell receptor beta chain occurred a few times. Its target is not known. A single record per CDR3 protein comes from TCRdb applying MiXCR to the 5' RACE reads. The table records tens of thousands of distinct CDR3 sequences, roughly 7.4% of them present only once. V was cut by 5 bases and J by 2 bases, with 17 bases left in between. Germline V CDR1 and CDR2: KGHDR, SFDVKD. The CDR3 length is 16 residues. The sample is drawn from a study of T cells after yellow fever vaccination. Findings and caveats of the study: Abundant bulk-population clonotypes could contaminate the FACS-sorted repertoires. The booster response re-showed most primary clones: around 96% CD4, around 87% CD8.

The chain recombines TRBV24-1 with TRBJ2-5; maybe TRBD2 (5 bases). This sequence originates from a man aged 25 to 40 who received the YFV17D yellow fever vaccine. The specimen was CD8+ T cells sorted from PBMCs, collected on the day of the yellow fever booster vaccination. This CDR3 is CATSGVRDGEQETQYF. CDR3 bases: TGTGCCACCAGTGGGGTGCGTGATGGGGAGCAAGAGACCCAGTACTTC.